This T cell receptor beta chain comes out of a study of blood T cell repertoires in COVID-19 (dated by TCRdb to the early 2020s). Describing the broader study: Samples covering the acute and convalescent phases of COVID-19 were provided by collaborators in the United States, Italy and Spain. A freely available public database, intended as a resource for researchers studying the immune response to SARS-CoV-2, is where the repertoires were released. Sample metadata almost always included a de-identified subject ID, COVID-19 status, age in years and sex. The dataset comprised deeply sampled blood TCRbeta repertoires from subjects exposed to, actively infected with, or recovered from COVID-19. HLA class I and class II types, where available, came from metadata supplied by the sample provider rather than from assay-based typing. Samples came from the ongoing ImmuneRACE study (first 160 participants) plus 1,254 subjects from 6 global collaborators. The prospective study material was composed of cDNA or gDNA derived from T cells, B-cell-depleted T cells, or PBMCs. Study-wide conclusions, independent of this receptor: The amount of clinical and demographic metadata varied by source and participant and was provided uncurated.

This clone was seen a few times. Its specific antigen is unknown. It has no much larger one-base neighbor in the sample; base qualities were not kept. Enrolling through a virtual design, the prospective study's participants ranged in age from roughly 18 to 100 years and lived across about two dozen United States geographic areas. Cohort assignment in the prospective study relied on participant-reported clinical history from a screening survey and a study questionnaire. Recovered participants in ImmuneRACE Cohort 3 were defined as having two consecutive negative NP/OP PCR tests, clearance from a healthcare professional, or resolution of symptoms. In the prospective study, whole blood, serum and a nasopharyngeal or oropharyngeal swab were collected from each participant by mobile phlebotomists. Over a 2-month period, participants in the prospective study had the option of providing additional blood draws and questionnaires. Before DNA extraction, prospective study blood samples were shipped either frozen or at room temperature.

The CDR3, cysteine through phenylalanine, is 12 amino acids long. Only the CDR3 part of the read is kept: 36 bases, read in frame from the first base. V loses 1 base of germline sequence and J loses 4 bases, and the interval between the two ends is 7 bases. As encoded in the germline V gene (reference sequence), CDR1 is GTSNPN while CDR2 is SVGIG. The immunoSEQ Assay, a bias-controlled multiplex PCR, was used to amplify TCRbeta CDR3 regions from genomic DNA. Processing in the source paper ran as follows. The number of nucleated cells in each sample was estimated by amplification of reference gene primers within the assay. Sequence reads were collapsed and filtered to measure the absolute abundance of every unique TCRbeta CDR3 rearrangement. For each sample, productive Simpson clonality was calculated by taking the square root of Simpson's diversity index across productive rearrangements. Entries here come from immuneACCESS through TCRdb and include only in-frame sequences with V and J called. Some clones fail to appear in such tables; in the studies checked, an unresolved V gene covers under half of the shortfall, and the cause of the remainder is unknown. The V and J calls and clone size are taken from that table; D and trimming were inferred from the DNA. Here the sample has a few hundred thousand clones; approximately 90% occur a single time. Over 7.5% of the sample is taken by the ten largest.

Sequencing was done on a sample of PBMCs or T cells enriched from blood (not recorded which). The sequence joins TRBV30 to TRBJ1-2; D gene: possibly TRBD1, on 5 matching bases. The sequence was obtained from a man aged 40-55 years who had recovered from COVID-19. The CDR3 is CAWSGTGYGYTF. The sequenced DNA: TGTGCCTGGAGTGGTACAGGCTATGGCTACACCTTC.